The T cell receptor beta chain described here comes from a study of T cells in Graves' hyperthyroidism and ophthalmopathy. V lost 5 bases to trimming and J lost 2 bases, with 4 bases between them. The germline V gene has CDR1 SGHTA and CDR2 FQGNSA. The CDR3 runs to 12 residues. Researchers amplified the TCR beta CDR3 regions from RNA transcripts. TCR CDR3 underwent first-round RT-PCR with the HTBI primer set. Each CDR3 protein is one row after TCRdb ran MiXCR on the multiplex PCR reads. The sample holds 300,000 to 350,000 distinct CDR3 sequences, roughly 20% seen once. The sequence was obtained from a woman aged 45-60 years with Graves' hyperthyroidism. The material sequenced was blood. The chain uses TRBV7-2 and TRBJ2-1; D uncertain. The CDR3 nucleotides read TGTGCCAGCAGCCCCGCCTACAATGAGCAGTTCTTC. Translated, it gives CASSPAYNEQFF. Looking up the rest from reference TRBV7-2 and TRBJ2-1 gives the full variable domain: GAGVSQSPSNKVTEKGKDVELRCDPISGHTALYWYRQSLGQGLEFLIYFQGNSAPDKSGLPSDRFSAERTGGSVSTLTIQRTQQEDSAVYLCASSPAYNEQFFGPGTRLTVL.